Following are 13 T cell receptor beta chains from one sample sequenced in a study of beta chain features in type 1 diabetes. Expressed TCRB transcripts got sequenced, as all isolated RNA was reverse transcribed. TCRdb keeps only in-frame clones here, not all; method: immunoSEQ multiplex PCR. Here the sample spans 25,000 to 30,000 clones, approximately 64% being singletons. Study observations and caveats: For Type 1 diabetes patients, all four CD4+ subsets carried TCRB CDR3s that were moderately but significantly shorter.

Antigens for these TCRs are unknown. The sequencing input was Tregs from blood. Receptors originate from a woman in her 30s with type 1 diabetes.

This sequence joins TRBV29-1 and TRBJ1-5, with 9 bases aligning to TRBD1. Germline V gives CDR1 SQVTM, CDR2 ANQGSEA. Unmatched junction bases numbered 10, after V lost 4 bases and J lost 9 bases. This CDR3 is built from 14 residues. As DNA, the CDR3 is TGCAGCGTTGCCGGGACAGGGTTTGATCGGCCCCAGCATTTT. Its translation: CSVAGTGFDRPQHF.

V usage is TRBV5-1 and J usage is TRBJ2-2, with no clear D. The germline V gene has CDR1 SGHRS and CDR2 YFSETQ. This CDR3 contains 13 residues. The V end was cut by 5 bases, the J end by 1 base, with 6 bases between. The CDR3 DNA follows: TGCGCCAGCAGGGCTCAGAACACCGGGGAGCTGTTTTTT. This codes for CASRAQNTGELFF.

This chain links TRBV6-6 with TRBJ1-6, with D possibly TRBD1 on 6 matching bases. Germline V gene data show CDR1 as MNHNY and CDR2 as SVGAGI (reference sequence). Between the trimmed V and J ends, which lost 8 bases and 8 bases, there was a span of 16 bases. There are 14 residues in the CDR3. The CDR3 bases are TGTGCCAGCGCGTTAGGGGGAATTGATTCACCCCTCCACTTT. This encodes CASALGGIDSPLHF.

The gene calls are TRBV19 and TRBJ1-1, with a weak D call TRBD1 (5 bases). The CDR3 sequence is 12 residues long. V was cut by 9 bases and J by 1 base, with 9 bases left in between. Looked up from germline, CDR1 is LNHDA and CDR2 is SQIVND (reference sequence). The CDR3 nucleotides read TGTGCCAGCAGGGTTTCGAACACTGAAGCTTTCTTT. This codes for CASRVSNTEAFF.

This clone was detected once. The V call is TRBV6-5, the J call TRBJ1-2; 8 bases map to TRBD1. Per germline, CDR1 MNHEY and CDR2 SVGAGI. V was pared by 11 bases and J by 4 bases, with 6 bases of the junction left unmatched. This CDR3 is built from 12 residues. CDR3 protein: CAHQGTGYGYTF. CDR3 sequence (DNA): TGTGCCCATCAAGGGACAGGCTATGGCTACACCTTC.

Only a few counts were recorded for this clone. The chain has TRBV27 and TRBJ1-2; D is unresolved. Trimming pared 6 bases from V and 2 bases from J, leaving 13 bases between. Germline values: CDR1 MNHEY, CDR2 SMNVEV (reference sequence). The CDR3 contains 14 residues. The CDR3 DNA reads TGTGCCAGCAGCTCACTCCGATGGAACTATGGCTACACCTTC. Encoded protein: CASSSLRWNYGYTF.

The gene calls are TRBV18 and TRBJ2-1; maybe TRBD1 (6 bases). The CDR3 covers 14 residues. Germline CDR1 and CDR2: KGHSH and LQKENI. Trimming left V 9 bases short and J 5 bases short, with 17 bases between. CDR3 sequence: CASTVQQGDNEQFF. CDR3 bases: TGTGCCAGTACCGTTCAACAGGGCGACAATGAGCAGTTCTTC.

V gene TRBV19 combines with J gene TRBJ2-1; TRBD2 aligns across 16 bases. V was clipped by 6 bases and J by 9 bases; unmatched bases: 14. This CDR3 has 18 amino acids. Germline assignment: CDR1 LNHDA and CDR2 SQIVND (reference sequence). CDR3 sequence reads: CASSQTGTSGRARREQFF. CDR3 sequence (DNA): TGTGCCAGTAGCCAAACCGGGACTAGCGGGAGGGCCCGTCGTGAGCAGTTCTTC. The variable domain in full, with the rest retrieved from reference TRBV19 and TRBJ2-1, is DGGITQSPKYLFRKEGQNVTLSCEQNLNHDAMYWYRQDPGQGLRLIYYSQIVNDFQKGDIAEGYSVSREKKESFPLTVTSAQKNPTAFYLCASSQTGTSGRARREQFFGPGTRLTVL.

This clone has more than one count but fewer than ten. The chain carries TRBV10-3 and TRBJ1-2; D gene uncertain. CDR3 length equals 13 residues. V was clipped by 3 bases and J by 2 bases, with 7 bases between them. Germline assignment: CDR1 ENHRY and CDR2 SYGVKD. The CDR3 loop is CAISEFQNYGYTF. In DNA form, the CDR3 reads TGTGCCATCAGTGAATTCCAGAACTATGGCTACACCTTC.

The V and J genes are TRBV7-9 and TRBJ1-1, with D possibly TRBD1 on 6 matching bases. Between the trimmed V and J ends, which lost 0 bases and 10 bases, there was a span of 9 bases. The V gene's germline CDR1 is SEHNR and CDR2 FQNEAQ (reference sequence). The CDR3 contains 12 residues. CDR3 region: CASSLAATGAFF. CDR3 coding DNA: TGTGCCAGCAGCTTAGCTGCGACAGGAGCTTTCTTT.

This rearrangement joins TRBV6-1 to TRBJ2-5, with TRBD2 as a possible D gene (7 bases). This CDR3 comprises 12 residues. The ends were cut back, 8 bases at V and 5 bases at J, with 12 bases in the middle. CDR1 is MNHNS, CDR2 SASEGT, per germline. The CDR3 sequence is CASGGALETQYF. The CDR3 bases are TGTGCCAGCGGGGGGGCCTTGGAGACCCAGTACTTC.

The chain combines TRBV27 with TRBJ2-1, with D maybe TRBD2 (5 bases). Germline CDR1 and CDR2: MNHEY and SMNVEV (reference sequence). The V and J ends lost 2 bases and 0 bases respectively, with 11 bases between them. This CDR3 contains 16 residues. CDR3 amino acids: CASSLGGSGSYNEQFF. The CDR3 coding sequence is TGTGCCAGCAGTTTAGGTGGGAGCGGCTCCTACAATGAGCAGTTCTTC.

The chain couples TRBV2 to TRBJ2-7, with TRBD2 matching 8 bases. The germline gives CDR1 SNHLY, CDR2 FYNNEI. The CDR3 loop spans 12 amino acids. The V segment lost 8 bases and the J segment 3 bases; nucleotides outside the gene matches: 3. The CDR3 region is CASRTSGYEQYF. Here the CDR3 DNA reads TGTGCCAGCCGCACTAGCGGCTACGAGCAGTACTTC. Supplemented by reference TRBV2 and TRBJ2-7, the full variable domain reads EPEVTQTPSHQVTQMGQEVILRCVPISNHLYFYWYRQILGQKVEFLVSFYNNEISEKSEIFDDQFSVERPDGSNFTLKIRSTKLEDSAMYFCASRTSGYEQYFGPGTRLTVT.